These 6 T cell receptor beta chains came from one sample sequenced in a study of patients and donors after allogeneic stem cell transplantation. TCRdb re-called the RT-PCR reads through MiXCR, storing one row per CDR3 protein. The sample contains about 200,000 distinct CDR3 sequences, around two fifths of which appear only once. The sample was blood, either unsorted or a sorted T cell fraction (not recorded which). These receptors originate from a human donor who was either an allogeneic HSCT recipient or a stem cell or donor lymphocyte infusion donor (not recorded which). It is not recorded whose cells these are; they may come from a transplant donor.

In DNA form, the CDR3 reads TGTGCCAGCAGCGACGGGACAGCCTACACCTTC. Protein: CASSDGTAYTF. The V and J genes are TRBV6-6 and TRBJ1-2; 7 nucleotides align to TRBD1. The V gene's germline CDR1 is MNHNY and CDR2 SVGAGI (reference sequence). CDR3 length: 11 amino acids. The V gene end was trimmed by 6 bases and the J gene end by 10 bases; junction bases not matched to a gene: 5.

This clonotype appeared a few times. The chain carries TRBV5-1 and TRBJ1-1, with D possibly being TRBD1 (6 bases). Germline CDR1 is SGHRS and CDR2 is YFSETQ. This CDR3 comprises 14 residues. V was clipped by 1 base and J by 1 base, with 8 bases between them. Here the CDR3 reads CASSLTQGNTEAFF. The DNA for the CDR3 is TGCGCCAGCAGCTTGACACAGGGGAACACTGAAGCTTTCTTT.

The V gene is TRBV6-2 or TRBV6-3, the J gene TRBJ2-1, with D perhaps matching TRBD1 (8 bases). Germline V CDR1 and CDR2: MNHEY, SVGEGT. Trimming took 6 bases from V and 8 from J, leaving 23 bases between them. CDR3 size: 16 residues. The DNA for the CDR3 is TGTGCCAGCAGCCTTCCCAGTCGACAGGGGAGGGATGAGCAGTTCTTC. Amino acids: CASSLPSRQGRDEQFF.

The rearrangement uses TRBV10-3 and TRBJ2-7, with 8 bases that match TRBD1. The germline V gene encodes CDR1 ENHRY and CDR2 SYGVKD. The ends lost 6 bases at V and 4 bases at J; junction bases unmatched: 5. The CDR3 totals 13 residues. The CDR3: CAIRPGGDYEQYF. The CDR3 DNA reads TGTGCCATCAGGCCAGGGGGCGATTACGAGCAGTACTTC.

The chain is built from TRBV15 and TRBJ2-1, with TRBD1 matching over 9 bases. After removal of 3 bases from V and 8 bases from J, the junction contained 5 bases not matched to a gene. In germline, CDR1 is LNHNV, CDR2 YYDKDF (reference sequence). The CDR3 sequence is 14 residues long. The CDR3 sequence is CATSRGQGGDEQFF. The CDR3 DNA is TGTGCCACCAGCAGGGGACAGGGTGGCGATGAGCAGTTCTTC.

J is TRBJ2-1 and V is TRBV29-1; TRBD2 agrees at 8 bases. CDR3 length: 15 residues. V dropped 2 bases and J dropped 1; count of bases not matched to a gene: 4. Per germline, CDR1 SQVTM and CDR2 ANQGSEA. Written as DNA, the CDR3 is TGCAGCGTTGAATCCGGGAGGGGATCCTACAATGAGCAGTTCTTC. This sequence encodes CSVESGRGSYNEQFF.